One sample yielded the 17 T cell receptor beta chains listed below, sequenced in a study of cytomegalovirus exposure and HLA in healthy donors. Primers: 60 Vbeta forward and 13 Jbeta reverse. Using immunoSEQ multiplex PCR, the repertoire was profiled, and TCRdb retains in-frame clones only, with some absent. The repertoire holds over 120,000 clones, with 75% to 85% as singletons. Sequenced: PBMCs. The source is a young woman in good health and CMV-seropositive.

The V and J genes are TRBV27 and TRBJ2-2; the D gene is possibly TRBD2 (6 bases). V was trimmed by 9 bases and J by 3 bases, leaving 14 bases between them. The CDR3 is 14 residues long. Looked up from germline, CDR1 is MNHEY and CDR2 is SMNVEV (reference sequence). The CDR3: CASAGNQYTGELFF. CDR3 in DNA: TGTGCCAGTGCGGGGAATCAGTACACCGGGGAGCTGTTTTTT.

This chain uses TRBV10-3 with TRBJ1-5, with TRBD1 matching over 8 bases. V trimming: 8 bases; J trimming: 4 bases; junction bases outside the gene matches: 4. The V gene's germline CDR1 is ENHRY and CDR2 SYGVKD. The CDR3 runs to 13 residues. CDR3 sequence reads: CAIRGQANQPQHF. The CDR3 coding sequence is TGTGCCATCCGGGGACAGGCGAATCAGCCCCAGCATTTT.

This chain links TRBV7-2 with TRBJ2-1; 9 bases map to TRBD1. This CDR3 is built from 13 residues. Germline CDR1 SGHTA, CDR2 FQGNSA. Trimming at V came to 5 bases and at J to 9 bases, leaving 5 bases not matched to a gene. This chain's CDR3 is CASSPTGGGEQFF. In DNA, the CDR3 is TGTGCCAGCAGCCCGACAGGGGGAGGTGAGCAGTTCTTC.

This clone was counted between two and nine times. The genes are TRBV15 and TRBJ2-7; 11 bases are a match to TRBD2. Trimming removed 5 bases from V and 9 bases from J; junction bases left unmatched: 9. The CDR3 is made up of 14 amino acids. The V gene's germline CDR1 is LNHNV and CDR2 YYDKDF (reference sequence). The CDR3: CATSEPLAGGGQYF. CDR3 DNA sequence: TGTGCCACCAGCGAACCCCTAGCGGGGGGCGGGCAGTACTTC.

The CDR3 sequence: CASSEKQGPVTYEQYF. CDR3 coding DNA: TGTGCCAGCAGCGAAAAACAGGGGCCGGTTACCTACGAGCAGTACTTC. The rearrangement links TRBV5-4 to TRBJ2-7; 7 bases map to TRBD1. Trimming cost V 4 bases and J 2 bases; bases outside gene matches: 12. CDR3 length: 16 amino acids. CDR1 and CDR2 (germline): SGHNT, YYREEE (reference sequence).

The V gene is TRBV6-6, the J gene TRBJ1-3; 8 positions agree with TRBD1. The germline V gene encodes CDR1 MNHNY and CDR2 SVGAGI (reference sequence). CDR3 size: 13 residues. CDR3 in amino acids: CLSRTGKDHTIYF. The CDR3 bases are TGTCTCTCTCGGACAGGGAAGGATCACACCATATATTTT.

This clone has more than one count but fewer than ten. The genes are TRBV19 and TRBJ2-7; no clear D. The CDR3 is made up of 16 amino acids. The germline V and J ends were trimmed by 6 bases and 4 bases, with 22 bases remaining between them. Germline lookup yields CDR1 LNHDA and CDR2 SQIVND (reference sequence). The CDR3 protein is CASSLEMTPRPYEQYF. Here the CDR3 DNA reads TGTGCCAGTAGCCTAGAGATGACTCCCAGACCTTACGAGCAGTACTTC. Based on the CDR3 plus reference TRBV19 and TRBJ2-7, the full variable domain is DGGITQSPKYLFRKEGQNVTLSCEQNLNHDAMYWYRQDPGQGLRLIYYSQIVNDFQKGDIAEGYSVSREKKESFPLTVTSAQKNPTAFYLCASSLEMTPRPYEQYFGPGTRLTVT.

The rearrangement uses TRBV9 and TRBJ2-7, with TRBD1 matching over 12 bases. The junction had 4 bases not matched to a gene; V was cut back by 3 bases and J by 6 bases. The CDR3 is 14 amino acids. Germline lookup yields CDR1 SGDLS and CDR2 YYNGEE. The CDR3 DNA is TGTGCCAGCAGCGCCGGGACAGGGGGCTCCGAGCAGTACTTC. This codes for CASSAGTGGSEQYF.

This rearrangement joins TRBV20-1 to TRBJ1-3; D gene ambiguous. Per the germline V gene, CDR1 is DFQATT and CDR2 is SNEGSKA (reference sequence). The CDR3 contains 11 residues. CDR3 region: CGGYSGNTIYF. The CDR3 coding sequence is TGCGGAGGGTATTCTGGAAACACCATATATTTT.

V gene TRBV5-6 combines with J gene TRBJ1-5, with 8 bases fitting TRBD1. The trim removed 2 bases at V and 5 bases at J, leaving 6 bases unmatched. Germline V gene data show CDR1 as SGHDT and CDR2 as YYEEEE. The CDR3 loop spans 15 amino acids. In nucleotides, the CDR3 is TGTGCCAGCAGCTTAGGAGGGACAGGTGATCAGCCCCAGCATTTT. The encoded protein is CASSLGGTGDQPQHF.

The chain links TRBV4-1 to TRBJ1-2; a possible D gene is TRBD1 (5 bases). V shed 4 bases and J shed 2 bases, with 8 bases lying between them. The germline V gene encodes CDR1 MGHRA and CDR2 YSYEKL. The CDR3 has 13 amino acids. CDR3 amino acids: CASSPGSNYGYTF. The CDR3 DNA follows: TGCGCCAGCAGCCCAGGGTCCAACTATGGCTACACCTTC.

This clone showed up just once. The V gene is TRBV5-1, the J gene TRBJ2-1; 11 bases are a match to TRBD2. Per the germline V gene, CDR1 is SGHRS and CDR2 is YFSETQ. V lost 0 bases to trimming and J lost 0 bases; unmatched junction nucleotides: 14. CDR3 length equals 21 residues. CDR3 DNA sequence: TGCGCCAGCAGCTTGGACGGGTGGGCTAGCGGGGGGTCGAGCTCCTACAATGAGCAGTTCTTC. It translates to CASSLDGWASGGSSSYNEQFF.

The gene calls are TRBV5-6 and TRBJ1-1; D not resolved. The CDR3 runs 13 residues. The germline CDR1 and CDR2 sequences are SGHDT and YYEEEE. Trimming took 0 bases from V and 1 from J, leaving 4 bases between them. DNA for the CDR3: TGTGCCAGCAGCTTGGAACAGAACACTGAAGCTTTCTTT. Translation: CASSLEQNTEAFF.

This chain uses TRBV7-8 with TRBJ2-1; 8 bases match TRBD2. Germline V gene data show CDR1 as SGHVS and CDR2 as FQNEAQ. The CDR3 contains 16 residues. V trimming: 5 bases; J trimming: 1 base; junction bases outside the gene matches: 7. The CDR3 DNA sequence: TGTGCCAGCAGCACTACCAGCGGGGGTTCCTACAATGAGCAGTTCTTC. Its protein product is CASSTTSGGSYNEQFF.

The rearrangement uses TRBV6-1 and TRBJ1-4; D remains ambiguous. The germline V gene has CDR1 MNHNS and CDR2 SASEGT. This CDR3 spans 15 amino acids. Trimming removed 10 bases at V and 0 bases at J, with 15 bases between. The CDR3 DNA reads TGTGCCACCCTGAGTACGGGGTCAACTAATGAAAAACTGTTTTTT. Encoded protein: CATLSTGSTNEKLFF.

The J gene is TRBJ2-5, the V gene TRBV19, with 7 nucleotides matching TRBD1. The trim removed 6 bases at V and 0 bases at J, leaving 16 bases unmatched. Germline V gene sequence: CDR1 LNHDA, CDR2 SQIVND (reference sequence). The CDR3 runs 18 residues. This CDR3 reads CASSPQGQIDSYQETQYF. CDR3 nucleotide sequence: TGTGCCAGTAGCCCCCAGGGACAGATAGACTCGTACCAAGAGACCCAGTACTTC.

V gene TRBV4-1 combines with J gene TRBJ1-1; no reliable D call. Trimming took off 1 base at V and 7 bases at J, with 19 bases between the two ends. The V gene's germline CDR1 is MGHRA and CDR2 YSYEKL. The length of the CDR3 is 16 residues. DNA of the CDR3: TGCGCCAGCAGCCAAGGGTTAGATGGTAGAAAGAGTGAAGCTTTCTTT. Translation: CASSQGLDGRKSEAFF.